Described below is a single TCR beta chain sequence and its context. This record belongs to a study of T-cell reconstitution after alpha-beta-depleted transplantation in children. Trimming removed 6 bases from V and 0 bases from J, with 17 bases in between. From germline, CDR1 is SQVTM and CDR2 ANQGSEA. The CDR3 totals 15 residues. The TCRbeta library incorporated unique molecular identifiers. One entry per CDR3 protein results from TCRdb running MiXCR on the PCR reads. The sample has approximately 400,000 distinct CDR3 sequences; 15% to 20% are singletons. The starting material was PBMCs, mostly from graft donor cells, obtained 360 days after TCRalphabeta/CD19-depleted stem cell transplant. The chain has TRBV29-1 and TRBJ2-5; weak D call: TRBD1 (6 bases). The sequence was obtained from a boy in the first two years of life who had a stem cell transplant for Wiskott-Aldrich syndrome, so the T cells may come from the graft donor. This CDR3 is CSVLIFTGYQETQYF. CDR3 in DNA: TGCAGCGTACTCATCTTTACAGGGTACCAAGAGACCCAGTACTTC.